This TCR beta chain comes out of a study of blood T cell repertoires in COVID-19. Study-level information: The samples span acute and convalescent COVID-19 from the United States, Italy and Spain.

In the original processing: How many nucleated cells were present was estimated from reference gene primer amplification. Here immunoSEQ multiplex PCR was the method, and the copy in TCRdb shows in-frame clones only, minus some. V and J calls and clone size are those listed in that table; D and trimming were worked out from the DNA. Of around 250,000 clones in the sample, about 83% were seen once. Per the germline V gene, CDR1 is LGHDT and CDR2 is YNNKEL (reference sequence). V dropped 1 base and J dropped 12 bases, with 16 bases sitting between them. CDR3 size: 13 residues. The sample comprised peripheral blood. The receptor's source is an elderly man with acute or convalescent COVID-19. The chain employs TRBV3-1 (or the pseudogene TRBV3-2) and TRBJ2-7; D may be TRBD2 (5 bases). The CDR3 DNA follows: TGTGCCAGCAGCCAAGGACGGCTAGCCTCGGGGTACTTC. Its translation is CASSQGRLASGYF.